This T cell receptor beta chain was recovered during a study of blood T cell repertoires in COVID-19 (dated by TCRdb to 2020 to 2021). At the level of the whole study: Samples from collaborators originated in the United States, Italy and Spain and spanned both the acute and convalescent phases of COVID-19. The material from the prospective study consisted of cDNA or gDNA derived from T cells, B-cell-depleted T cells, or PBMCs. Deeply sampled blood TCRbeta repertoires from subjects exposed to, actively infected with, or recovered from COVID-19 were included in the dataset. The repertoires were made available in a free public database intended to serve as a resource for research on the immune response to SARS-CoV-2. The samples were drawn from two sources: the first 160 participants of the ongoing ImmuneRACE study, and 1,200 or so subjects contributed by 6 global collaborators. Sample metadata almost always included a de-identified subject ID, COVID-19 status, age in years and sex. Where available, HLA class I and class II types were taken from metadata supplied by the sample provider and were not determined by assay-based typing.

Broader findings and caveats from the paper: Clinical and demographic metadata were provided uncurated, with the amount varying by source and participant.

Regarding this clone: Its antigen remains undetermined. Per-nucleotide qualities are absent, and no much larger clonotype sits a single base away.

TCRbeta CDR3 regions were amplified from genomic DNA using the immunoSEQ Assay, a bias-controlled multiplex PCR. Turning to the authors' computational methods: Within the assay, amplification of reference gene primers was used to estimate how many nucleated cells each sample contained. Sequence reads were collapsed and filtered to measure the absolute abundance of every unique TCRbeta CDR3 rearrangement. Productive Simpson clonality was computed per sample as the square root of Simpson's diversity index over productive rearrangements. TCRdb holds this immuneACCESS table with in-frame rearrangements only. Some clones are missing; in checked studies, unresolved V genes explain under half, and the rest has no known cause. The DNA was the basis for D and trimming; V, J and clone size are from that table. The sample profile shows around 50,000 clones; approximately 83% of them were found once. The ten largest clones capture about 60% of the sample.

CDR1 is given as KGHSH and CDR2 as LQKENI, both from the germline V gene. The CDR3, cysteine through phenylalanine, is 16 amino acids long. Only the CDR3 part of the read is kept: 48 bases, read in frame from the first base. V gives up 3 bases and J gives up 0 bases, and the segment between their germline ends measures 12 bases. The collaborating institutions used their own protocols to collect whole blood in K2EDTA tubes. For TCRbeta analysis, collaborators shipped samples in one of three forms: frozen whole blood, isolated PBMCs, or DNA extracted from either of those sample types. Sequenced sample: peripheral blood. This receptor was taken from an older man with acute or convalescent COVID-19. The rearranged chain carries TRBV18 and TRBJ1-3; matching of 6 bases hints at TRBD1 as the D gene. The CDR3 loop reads CASSPRTASSGNTIYF. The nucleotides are TGTGCCAGCTCACCCCGGACAGCTAGCTCTGGAAACACCATATATTTT.